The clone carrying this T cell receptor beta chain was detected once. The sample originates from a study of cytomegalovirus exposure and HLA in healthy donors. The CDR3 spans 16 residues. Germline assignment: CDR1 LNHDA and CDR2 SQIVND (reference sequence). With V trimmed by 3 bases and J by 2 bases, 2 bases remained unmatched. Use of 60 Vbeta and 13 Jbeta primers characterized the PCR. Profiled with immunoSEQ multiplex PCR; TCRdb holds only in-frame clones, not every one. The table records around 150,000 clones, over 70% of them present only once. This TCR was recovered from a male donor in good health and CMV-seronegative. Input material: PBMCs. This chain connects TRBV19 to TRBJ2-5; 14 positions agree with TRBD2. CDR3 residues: CASSMRTSGGQETQYF. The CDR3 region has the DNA TGTGCCAGTAGTATGAGGACTAGCGGGGGGCAAGAGACCCAGTACTTC.